Below are 15 T cell receptor beta chains sequenced from a single sample in a study of prognosis after radiotherapy for stage I lung cancer. Two rounds of multiplex PCR amplified TCR beta CDR3 from genomic DNA. Individual primers that were specific to each TRBV and TRBJ gene served in first-round PCR. A single record per CDR3 protein comes from TCRdb applying MiXCR to the multiplex PCR reads. The sample contains about 47,000 distinct CDR3 sequences, approximately 35% of which appear only once. This specimen was PBMCs, taken before or after stereotactic body radiation therapy (not recorded which). The receptors originated from a donor of 50 years or more with non-small cell lung cancer.

This clonotype has ten or more counts. The gene calls are TRBV28 and TRBJ2-7, with 11 bases fitting TRBD2. CDR1 MDHEN and CDR2 SYDVKM come from the germline V gene. Unmatched junction bases numbered 9, after V lost 8 bases and J lost 3 bases. This CDR3 has 15 amino acids. The CDR3 loop is CASGNLAGGDYEQYF. Here the CDR3 DNA reads TGTGCCAGCGGCAATCTAGCGGGAGGAGACTACGAGCAGTACTTC.

With respect to this clonotype: With only one base between it and a far larger clone, this is likely a read error. This sequence joins TRBV7-9 and TRBJ1-2; TRBD1 aligns across 8 bases. This CDR3 is built from 13 residues. The germline gives CDR1 SEHNR, CDR2 FQNEAQ (reference sequence). After removal of 1 base from V and 10 bases from J, the junction contained 5 bases not matched to a gene. The CDR3 sequence is CASSLVLTGAYTF. CDR3 nucleotide sequence: TGTGCCAGCAGCTTAGTTTTGACAGGGGCCTACACCTTC.

DNA for the CDR3: TGTGCCAGCAGGGCTGTCAGTGGTGGGGCCAACGTCCTGACTTTC. Protein: CASRAVSGGANVLTF. V and J are TRBV6-2 or TRBV6-3 and TRBJ2-6, with D hard to call. Trimming cost V 6 bases and J 3 bases, with 12 bases left between them. The CDR3 runs 15 residues. CDR1 is MNHEY, CDR2 SVGEGT, per germline.

Of note for this clonotype: A much larger clone is a single base away; this may be a read error. The rearrangement uses TRBV5-1 and TRBJ2-5; D is unresolved. The CDR3 covers 14 residues. V was shortened by 0 bases and J by 2 bases, with 8 bases between the two germline ends. Germline lookup yields CDR1 SGHRS and CDR2 YFSETQ. The CDR3 nucleotides read TGCGCCAGCAGCTTGGACCCTCCTCAAGAGACCCAGTACTTC. This sequence encodes CASSLDPPQETQYF.

This clonotype was recorded at least ten times. The genes are TRBV29-1 and TRBJ1-5, with 9 positions matching TRBD1. The V gene end was trimmed by 7 bases and the J gene end by 7 bases; junction bases not matched to a gene: 11. Germline assignment: CDR1 SQVTM and CDR2 ANQGSEA. The CDR3 is 14 amino acids. The CDR3 reads CSAETGGEGQPQHF. In DNA, the CDR3 is TGCAGCGCCGAGACAGGGGGTGAAGGACAGCCCCAGCATTTT.

This clonotype was recorded many times. This chain connects TRBV7-2 to TRBJ1-2; D remains ambiguous. This CDR3 has 15 residues. The germline V and J ends were trimmed by 5 bases and 7 bases, with 20 bases remaining between them. Germline CDR1 and CDR2: SGHTA and FQGNSA. CDR3 bases: TGTGCCAGCAGCCCCGGGCGGGTCTTCGTTTCTGGCTACACCTTC. This codes for CASSPGRVFVSGYTF.

By sample share, this clonotype is medium-sized. The chain's CDR3 is CASSHVGGTGTPFTDYGYTF. Here the CDR3 DNA reads TGTGCCAGCAGCCATGTCGGGGGAACCGGGACGCCCTTTACGGACTATGGCTACACCTTC. V gene TRBV28 combines with J gene TRBJ1-2, with a tentative D call TRBD1 (5 bases). The germline V gene encodes CDR1 MDHEN and CDR2 SYDVKM. The CDR3 consists of 20 residues. V lost 6 bases and J 3 bases, leaving 32 bases between the germline ends.

This clonotype came up many times. The chain combines TRBV28 with TRBJ1-5, with D uncertain. CDR1 is MDHEN and CDR2 is SYDVKM in the germline V gene. The CDR3 totals 12 residues. The germline V and J ends were trimmed by 3 bases and 3 bases, with 3 bases remaining between them. CDR3 nucleotides: TGTGCCAGCAGTTTGGACAATCAGCCCCAGCATTTT. Its translation: CASSLDNQPQHF.

This clonotype occurred many times. The chain links TRBV7-2 to TRBJ2-1; 7 bases are a match to TRBD2. This CDR3 spans 19 amino acids. Germline assignment: CDR1 SGHTA and CDR2 FQGNSA. With 5 bases clipped from V and 6 bases from J, the junction kept 22 bases outside the gene matches. Here the CDR3 reads CASSPGPIHGGGRGNEQFF. The CDR3 nucleotides read TGTGCCAGCAGCCCCGGGCCCATTCACGGCGGAGGGAGGGGCAATGAGCAGTTCTTC.

This clonotype was picked up many times. The V call is TRBV7-3, the J call TRBJ1-5; TRBD1 is a possible D gene (6 bases). This CDR3 region has 16 residues. Trimming shortened V by 4 bases and J by 5 bases, and 18 bases separated the two germline ends. Per the germline V gene, CDR1 is SGHTA and CDR2 is FQGTGA. CDR3 sequence (DNA): TGTGCCAGCAGCTCCGCTCGGACAGTGGGGGATCAGCCCCAGCATTTT. As protein: CASSSARTVGDQPQHF.

Many counts were recorded for this clonotype. The rearrangement links TRBV9 to TRBJ1-2, with unresolved D. CDR1 and CDR2 from the germline V gene are SGDLS and YYNGEE. Trimming removed 0 bases from V and 3 bases from J, with 12 bases in between. The CDR3 is 15 amino acids. This CDR3 is CASSVGSQMDYGYTF. In nucleotides, the CDR3 is TGTGCCAGCAGCGTAGGATCGCAGATGGACTATGGCTACACCTTC.

At least ten counts were recorded for this clonotype. One base away lies a much larger clone, so this may be a sequencing read error. Lacking the conserved final phenylalanine or tryptophan, this CDR3 likely reflects a read error. This chain joins TRBV7-2 and TRBJ1-3, with D possibly matching TRBD1 (5 bases). The CDR3 covers 15 residues. Per germline, CDR1 SGHTA and CDR2 FQGNSA. V was trimmed by 3 bases and J by 4 bases, leaving 13 bases between them. The chain's CDR3 is CASSFGRGAGNTIYL. In nucleotides, the CDR3 is TGTGCCAGCAGCTTTGGGAGGGGTGCAGGAAACACCATATATCTT.

Concerning this clonotype: It may be a read error: a sequence one base away is much more abundant. This chain connects TRBV5-1 to TRBJ1-4; 9 nucleotides line up with TRBD1. The CDR3 totals 15 residues. In germline, CDR1 is SGHRS, CDR2 YFSETQ. CDR3 protein: CAGSPQGADNEKLFF. The CDR3 bases are TGCGCCGGCAGCCCACAGGGGGCGGATAATGAAAAACTGTTTTTT.

This clonotype was seen ten or more times. The rearrangement joins TRBV7-8 to TRBJ2-7; tentatively, D is TRBD1 (5 bases). The CDR3 is 15 residues long. Germline V gene lookup returns CDR1 SGHVS and CDR2 FQNEAQ. With 1 base removed from V and 2 bases from J, the gap between germline ends came to 12 bases. In DNA, the CDR3 is TGTGCCAGCAGCTTAGGTGTACAGGAACCCTACGAGCAGTACTTC. Amino acids: CASSLGVQEPYEQYF.

This clonotype has a count of ten or more. The chain has TRBV5-8 and TRBJ1-4; 7 bases map to TRBD1. V trimming: 4 bases; J trimming: 4 bases; junction bases outside the gene matches: 7. This CDR3 is built from 15 residues. Germline CDR1 SGHTS, CDR2 YDEGEE. In DNA form, the CDR3 reads TGTGCCAGCAGCACCGCGGGACAGCTTAATGAAAAACTGTTTTTT. Residues: CASSTAGQLNEKLFF. The full variable domain, completed using reference TRBV5-8 and TRBJ1-4, is EAGVTQSPTHLIKTRGQQATLRCSPISGHTSVYWYQQALGLGLQFLLWYDEGEERNRGNFPPRFSGRQFPNYSSELNVNALELEDSALYLCASSTAGQLNEKLFFGSGTQLSVL.